This T cell receptor (beta chain) originates from a study of CDR3 diversity in severe acne (dated by TCRdb to about 2019). This clonotype was picked up a small number of times. Its cognate antigen has yet to be identified. No base quality information exists; no much larger clone differs at one position. To prepare the library, PCR was applied. Sequenced using an Illumina HiSeq 2000. The public reads were reprocessed in TCRdb via fastp at Q25 and MiXCR, keeping in-frame beta chains. Under each unique CDR3 protein, matching rows form one entry showing the most common genes and DNA. This sample has roughly 81,000 distinct CDR3 sequences in its table, and about 48% of those were observed once. The ten biggest clones cover roughly a tenth of the sample. This sequence was found in a male donor in good health, serving as a control. The sequenced sample was blood.

The bases are TGCAGTGCTAGGCCCTCATCGTTAGGAGGTGAAAAACTGTTTTTT. It codes for CSARPSSLGGEKLFF. The chain was built from TRBV20-1 and TRBJ1-4, with the D gene uncertain. From its cysteine to its phenylalanine, the CDR3 spans 15 amino acids. Solely the CDR3 DNA is kept, with 45 bases framed from the first base. CDR1 is given as DFQATT and CDR2 as SNEGSKA, both from the germline V gene (reference sequence). V and J are truncated by 3 bases and 7 bases respectively, leaving an intervening sequence of 18 bases.